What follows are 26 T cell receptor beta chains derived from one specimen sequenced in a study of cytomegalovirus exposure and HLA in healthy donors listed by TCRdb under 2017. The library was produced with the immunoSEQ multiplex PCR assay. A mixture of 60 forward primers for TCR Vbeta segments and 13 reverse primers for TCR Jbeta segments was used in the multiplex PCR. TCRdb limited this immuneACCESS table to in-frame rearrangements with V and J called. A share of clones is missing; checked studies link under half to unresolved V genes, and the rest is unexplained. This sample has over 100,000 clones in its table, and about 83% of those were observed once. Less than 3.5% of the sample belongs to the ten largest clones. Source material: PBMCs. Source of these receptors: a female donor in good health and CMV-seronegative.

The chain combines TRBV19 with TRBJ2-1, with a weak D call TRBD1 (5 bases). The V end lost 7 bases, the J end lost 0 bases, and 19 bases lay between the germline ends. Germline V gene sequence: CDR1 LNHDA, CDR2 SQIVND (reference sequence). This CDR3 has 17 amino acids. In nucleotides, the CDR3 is TGTGCCAGTACCTGGACAAACACTCCCTTCTCCTACAATGAGCAGTTCTTC. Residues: CASTWTNTPFSYNEQFF.

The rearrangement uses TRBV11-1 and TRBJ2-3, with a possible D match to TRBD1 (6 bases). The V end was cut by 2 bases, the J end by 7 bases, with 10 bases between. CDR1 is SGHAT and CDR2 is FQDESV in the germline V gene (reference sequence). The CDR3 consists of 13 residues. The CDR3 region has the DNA TGTGCCAGCAGCTTACAGGGGCCGAATACGCAGTATTTT. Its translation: CASSLQGPNTQYF.

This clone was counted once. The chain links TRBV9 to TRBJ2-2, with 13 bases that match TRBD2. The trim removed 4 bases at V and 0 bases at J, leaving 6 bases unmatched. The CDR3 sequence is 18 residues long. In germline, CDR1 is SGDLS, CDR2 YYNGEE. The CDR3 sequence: CASSPRTSGGPNTGELFF. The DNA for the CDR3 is TGTGCCAGCAGCCCACGGACTAGCGGGGGACCGAACACCGGGGAGCTGTTTTTT.

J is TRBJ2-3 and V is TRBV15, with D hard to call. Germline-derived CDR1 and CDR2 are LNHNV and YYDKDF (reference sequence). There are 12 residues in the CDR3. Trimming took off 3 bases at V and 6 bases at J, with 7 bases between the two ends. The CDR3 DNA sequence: TGTGCCACCAGCAGGGGCTGGGATACGCAGTATTTT. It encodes CATSRGWDTQYF. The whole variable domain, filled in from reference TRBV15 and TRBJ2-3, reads DAMVIQNPRYQVTQFGKPVTLSCSQTLNHNVMYWYQQKSSQAPKLLFHYYDKDFNNEADTPDNFQSRRPNTSFCFLDIRSPGLGDTAMYLCATSRGWDTQYFGPGTRLTVL.

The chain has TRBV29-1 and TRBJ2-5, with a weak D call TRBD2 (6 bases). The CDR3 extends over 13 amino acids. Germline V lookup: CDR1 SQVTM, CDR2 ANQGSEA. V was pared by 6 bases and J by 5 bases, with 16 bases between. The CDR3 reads CSVARLVGETQYF. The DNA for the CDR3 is TGCAGCGTGGCAAGACTAGTTGGGGAGACCCAGTACTTC.

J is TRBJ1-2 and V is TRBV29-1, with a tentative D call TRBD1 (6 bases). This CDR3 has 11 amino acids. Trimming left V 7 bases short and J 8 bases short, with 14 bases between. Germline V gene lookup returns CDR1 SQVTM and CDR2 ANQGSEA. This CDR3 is CSAQGTTGYTF. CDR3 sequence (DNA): TGCAGCGCCCAGGGGACAACGGGCTACACCTTC.

In DNA, the CDR3 is TGTGCCAGCAGCTCAAGCACTAGCGGGGGGGCCGGTGAGCAGTTCTTC. Translating gives CASSSSTSGGAGEQFF. The genes are TRBV7-3 and TRBJ2-1, with 13 bases aligning to TRBD2. There are 16 residues in the CDR3. V was clipped by 4 bases and J by 9 bases; unmatched bases: 9. Germline CDR1 SGHTA, CDR2 FQGTGA.

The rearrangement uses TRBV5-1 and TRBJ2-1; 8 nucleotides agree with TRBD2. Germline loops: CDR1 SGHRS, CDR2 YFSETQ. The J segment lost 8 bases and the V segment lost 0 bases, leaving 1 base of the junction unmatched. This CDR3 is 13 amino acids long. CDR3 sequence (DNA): TGCGCCAGCAGCTTGGTACTAGCGGATGAGCAGTTCTTC. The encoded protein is CASSLVLADEQFF.

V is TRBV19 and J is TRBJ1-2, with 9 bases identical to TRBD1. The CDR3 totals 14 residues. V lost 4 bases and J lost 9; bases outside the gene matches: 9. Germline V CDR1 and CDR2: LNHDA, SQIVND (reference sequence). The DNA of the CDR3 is TGTGCCAGTAGTACCCTTACAGGGGGCCCCAGCTACACCTTC. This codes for CASSTLTGGPSYTF.

The CDR3 coding sequence is TGTGCCAGCAGTGCCGTGAGCGGGGGGAAAGAGACCCAGTACTTC. Translation gives CASSAVSGGKETQYF. The chain combines TRBV28 with TRBJ2-5; 9 bases map to TRBD2. Trimming removed 5 bases from V and 3 bases from J; junction bases left unmatched: 7. Germline CDR1 reads MDHEN; CDR2 reads SYDVKM. The CDR3 runs to 15 residues.

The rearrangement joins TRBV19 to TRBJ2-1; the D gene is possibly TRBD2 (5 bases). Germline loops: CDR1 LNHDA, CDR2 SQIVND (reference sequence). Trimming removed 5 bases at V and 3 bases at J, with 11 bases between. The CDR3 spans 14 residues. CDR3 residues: CASSYGEIYNEQFF. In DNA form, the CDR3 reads TGTGCCAGTAGTTACGGGGAGATCTACAATGAGCAGTTCTTC.

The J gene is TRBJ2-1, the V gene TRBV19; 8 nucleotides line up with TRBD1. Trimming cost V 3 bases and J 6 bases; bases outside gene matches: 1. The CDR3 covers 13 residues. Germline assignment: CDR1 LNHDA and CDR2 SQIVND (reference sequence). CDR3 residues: CASSITGGNEQFF. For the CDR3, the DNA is TGTGCCAGTAGTATCACAGGGGGCAATGAGCAGTTCTTC.

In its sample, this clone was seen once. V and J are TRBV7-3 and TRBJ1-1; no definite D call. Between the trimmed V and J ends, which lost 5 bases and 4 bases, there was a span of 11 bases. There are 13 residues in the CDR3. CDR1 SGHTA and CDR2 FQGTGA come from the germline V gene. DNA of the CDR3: TGTGCCAGCAGCGCCGGTACGAGCACTGAAGCTTTCTTT. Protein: CASSAGTSTEAFF.

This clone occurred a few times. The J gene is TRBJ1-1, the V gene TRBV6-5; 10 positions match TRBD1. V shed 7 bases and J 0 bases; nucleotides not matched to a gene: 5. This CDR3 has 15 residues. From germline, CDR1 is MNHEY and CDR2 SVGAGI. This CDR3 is CASTKDRGLNTEAFF. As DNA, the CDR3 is TGTGCCAGCACCAAGGACAGGGGGTTGAACACTGAAGCTTTCTTT.

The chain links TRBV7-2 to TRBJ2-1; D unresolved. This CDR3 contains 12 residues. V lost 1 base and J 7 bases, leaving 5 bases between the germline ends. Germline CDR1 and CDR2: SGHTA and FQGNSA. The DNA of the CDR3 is TGTGCCAGCAGCTTAGGTGTAAATGAGCAGTTCTTC. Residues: CASSLGVNEQFF.

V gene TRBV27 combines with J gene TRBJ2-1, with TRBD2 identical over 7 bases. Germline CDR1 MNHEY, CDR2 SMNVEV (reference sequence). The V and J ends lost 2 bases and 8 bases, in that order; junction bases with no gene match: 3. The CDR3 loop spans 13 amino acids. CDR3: CASSLSGGDEQFF. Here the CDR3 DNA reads TGTGCCAGCAGTTTAAGTGGGGGGGATGAGCAGTTCTTC.

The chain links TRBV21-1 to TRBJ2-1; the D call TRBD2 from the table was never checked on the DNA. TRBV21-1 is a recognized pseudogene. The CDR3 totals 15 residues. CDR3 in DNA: TGTGCCACCGCCGGGACTAGCGGGGGGGCCAATGAGCAGTTCTTC. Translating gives CATAGTSGGANEQFF.

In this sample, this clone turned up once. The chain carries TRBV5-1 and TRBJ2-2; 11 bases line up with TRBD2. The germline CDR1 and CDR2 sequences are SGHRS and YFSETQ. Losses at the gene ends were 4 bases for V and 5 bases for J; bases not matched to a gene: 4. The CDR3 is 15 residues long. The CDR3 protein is CASSLTSGGTGELFF. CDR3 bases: TGCGCCAGCAGCCTAACTAGCGGGGGAACCGGGGAGCTGTTTTTT.

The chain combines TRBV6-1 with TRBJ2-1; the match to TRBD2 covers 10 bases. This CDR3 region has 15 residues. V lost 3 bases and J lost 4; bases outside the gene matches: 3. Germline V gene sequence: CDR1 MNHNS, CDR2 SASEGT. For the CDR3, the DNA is TGTGCCAGCAGTGACGGTAGCGGGGGGTACAATGAGCAGTTCTTC. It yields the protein CASSDGSGGYNEQFF.

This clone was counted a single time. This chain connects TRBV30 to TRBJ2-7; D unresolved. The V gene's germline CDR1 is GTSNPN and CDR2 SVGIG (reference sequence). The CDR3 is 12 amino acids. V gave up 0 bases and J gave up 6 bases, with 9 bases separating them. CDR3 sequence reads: CAWSVQPSEQYF. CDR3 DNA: TGTGCCTGGAGTGTACAACCCTCCGAGCAGTACTTC.

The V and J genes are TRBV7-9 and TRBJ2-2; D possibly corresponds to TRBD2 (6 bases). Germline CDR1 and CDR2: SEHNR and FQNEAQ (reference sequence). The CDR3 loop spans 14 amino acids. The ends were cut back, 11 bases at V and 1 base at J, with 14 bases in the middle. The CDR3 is CALREQRNTGELFF. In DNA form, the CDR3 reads TGTGCCTTACGGGAGCAGCGGAACACCGGGGAGCTGTTTTTT. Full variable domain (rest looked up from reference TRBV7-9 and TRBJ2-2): DTGVSQNPRHKITKRGQNVTFRCDPISEHNRLYWYRQTLGQGPEFLTYFQNEAQLEKSRLLSDRFSAERPKGSFSTLEIQRTEQGDSAMYLCALREQRNTGELFFGEGSRLTVL.

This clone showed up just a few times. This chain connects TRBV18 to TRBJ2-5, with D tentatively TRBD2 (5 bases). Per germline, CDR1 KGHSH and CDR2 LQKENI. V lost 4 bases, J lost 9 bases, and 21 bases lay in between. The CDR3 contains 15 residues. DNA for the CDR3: TGTGCCAGCTCACTAACGGGCATCAATACGGAGGCCCAGTACTTC. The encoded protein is CASSLTGINTEAQYF.

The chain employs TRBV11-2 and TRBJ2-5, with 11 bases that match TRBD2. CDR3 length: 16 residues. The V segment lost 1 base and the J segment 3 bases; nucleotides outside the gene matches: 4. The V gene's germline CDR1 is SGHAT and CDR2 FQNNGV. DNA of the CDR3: TGTGCCAGCAGCTTAGTGCCTAGCGGGGGGAAAGAGACCCAGTACTTC. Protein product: CASSLVPSGGKETQYF.

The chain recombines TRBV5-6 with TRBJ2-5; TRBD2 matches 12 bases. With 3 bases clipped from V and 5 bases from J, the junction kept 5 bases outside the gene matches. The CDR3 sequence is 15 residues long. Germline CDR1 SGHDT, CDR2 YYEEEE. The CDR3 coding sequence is TGTGCCAGCAGCTCTAGCGGGGGGGCGTGGGAGACCCAGTACTTC. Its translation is CASSSSGGAWETQYF.

The CDR3 loop is CASGPGLAGVLTHTDTQYF. The DNA for the CDR3 is TGCGCCAGCGGGCCGGGACTAGCGGGGGTCCTTACTCACACAGATACGCAGTATTTT. This chain uses TRBV10-2 with TRBJ2-3; 14 bases are shared with TRBD2. CDR1 WSHSY and CDR2 SAAADI come from the germline V gene. The CDR3 runs to 19 residues. J was trimmed by 2 bases and V by 8 bases; bases with no gene match: 15.

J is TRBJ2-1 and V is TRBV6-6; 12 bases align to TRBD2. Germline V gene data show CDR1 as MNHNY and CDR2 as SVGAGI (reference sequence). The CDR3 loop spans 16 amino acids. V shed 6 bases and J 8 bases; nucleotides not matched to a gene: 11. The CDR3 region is CASRPPLAGGPDEQFF. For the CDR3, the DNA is TGTGCCAGCAGGCCTCCTCTAGCGGGGGGGCCCGATGAGCAGTTCTTC.